Listed below are T cell receptor beta chains from one sample, sequenced in a study of T-cell reconstitution after alpha-beta-depleted transplantation in children. One entry per CDR3 protein results from TCRdb running MiXCR on the PCR reads. Of 200,000 to 250,000 distinct CDR3 sequences in the sample, approximately 6.9% were seen once. The sequencing used PBMCs, collected before TCRalphabeta/CD19-depleted stem cell transplant. These receptors came from a boy aged 2 to 10 with acute lymphoblastic leukemia, due to receive a stem cell transplant. Both conserved end residues are part of each CDR3. D genes are given only for firm matches. Not every row has a clone size; where given, it reads once, few, many or a size class.

v_call,j_call,clone_size,d_call,cdr3_nt,cdr3_aa
TRBV29-1,TRBJ1-2,many,NA,TGCAGCGTTGAGGAGACAGGCAGCTATGGCTACACCTTC,CSVEETGSYGYTF
TRBV10-3,TRBJ1-1,many,NA,TGTGCCACCCGCGGGGGTACGATGAACACTGAAGCTTTCTTT,CATRGGTMNTEAFF
TRBV5-1,TRBJ2-3,many,TRBD1,TGCGCCAGCAGGTACCGGGACAGGACCGTGGATACGCAGTATTTT,CASRYRDRTVDTQYF
TRBV6-1,TRBJ2-7,NA,NA,TGTGCCAGCAGTGACCTCGCGGGACAGTACTTC,CASSDLAGQYF
TRBV5-1,TRBJ1-3,many,NA,TGTGCCAGCAGCCTCCAGGGCTCTGGAAACACCATATATTTT,CASSLQGSGNTIYF
TRBV7-3,TRBJ1-1,many,NA,TGTGCCAGCAGTTTAAACAGGCTGAACACTGAAGCTTTCTTT,CASSLNRLNTEAFF
TRBV6-5,TRBJ2-7,many,TRBD1,TGTGCCAGCAGAGGGGGACAGGGCCCTTACGAGCAGTACTTC,CASRGGQGPYEQYF
TRBV7-2,TRBJ2-1,many,NA,TGTGCCAGCAGCCCCAGCAGGGGGGGGTACGAGCAGTTCTTC,CASSPSRGGYEQFF
TRBV24-1,TRBJ2-1,many,NA,TGTGCCACCAGTGATTTGCAGAGCAATGAGCAGTTCTTC,CATSDLQSNEQFF
TRBV28,TRBJ1-6,many,NA,TGTGCCAGCAGCCAATCTTTGCCCCTCCACTTT,CASSQSLPLHF
TRBV5-1,TRBJ2-1,many,TRBD2,TGCGCCAGCAGCTTACGGGGGGGAGGCAATGAGCAGTTCTTC,CASSLRGGGNEQFF
TRBV20-1,TRBJ1-1,NA,TRBD1,TGCAGTGGCTTAGACAGGGCCACTGAAGCTTTCTTT,CSGLDRATEAFF
TRBV7-6,TRBJ2-5,NA,NA,TGTGCCAGCAGCTCCGGCCGAGGGAAGACCCAGTACTTC,CASSSGRGKTQYF
TRBV7-2,TRBJ2-5,few,NA,TGTGCCAGCAGCTATAGTCCAGCCCTAGAGACCCAGTACTTC,CASSYSPALETQYF
TRBV6-1,TRBJ1-1,NA,NA,TGTGCCAGCAGTCCCCTCGCGGGCGGGGTGGATTGGACTGAAGCTTTCTTT,CASSPLAGGVDWTEAFF
TRBV11-2,TRBJ1-1,NA,NA,TGTGCCAGCAGCCCAGCAATTGGGGGGGCCCGCCAAATAGCTTTCTTT,CASSPAIGGARQIAFF
TRBV21-1,TRBJ2-6,few,NA,TGTGCCAGCAGGGACAGGGATGGGGCCAACGTCCTGACTTTC,CASRDRDGANVLTF
TRBV5-1,TRBJ2-2,few,TRBD2,TGCGCCAGCAGCCCTCTAGCGGGAGATAGCACCGGGGAGCTGTTTTTT,CASSPLAGDSTGELFF
TRBV20-1,TRBJ2-1,many,TRBD1,TGCAGTGCCAGTGGGACAGGGGGTCACAATGAGCAGTTCTTC,CSASGTGGHNEQFF
TRBV7-2,TRBJ1-6,few,TRBD1,TGTGCCAGCAGCTCGTCCGGGACAGGGGCTTCACCCCTCCACTTT,CASSSSGTGASPLHF
TRBV11-2,TRBJ1-4,many,NA,TGTGCCAGCAGCGGATGGGGGAGTAGTGAAAAACTGTTTTTT,CASSGWGSSEKLFF
TRBV5-1,TRBJ2-2,many,NA,TGCGCCAGCAGGGGTAGTAGTTATAATCCGAACACCGGGGAGCTGTTTTTT,CASRGSSYNPNTGELFF